Shown below are 8 T cell receptor beta chains from a single sample sequenced in a study of blood T cell repertoires in COVID-19. Sequencing was performed with immunoSEQ multiplex PCR; in TCRdb, only in-frame clones are kept and a portion is missing. The table has 150,000 to 200,000 clones, around 79% seen once. Sequencing used peripheral blood. These receptors originate from a woman between 65 and 79 years old with acute or convalescent COVID-19.

The chain employs TRBV12-3 or TRBV12-4 and TRBJ1-1; D is uncertain. The CDR3 loop spans 13 amino acids. Trimming took off 4 bases at V and 4 bases at J, with 10 bases between the two ends. DNA for the CDR3: TGTGCCAGCAGTTCCACCCGGGGCACTGAAGCTTTCTTT. Translation: CASSSTRGTEAFF.

V usage is TRBV5-6 and J usage is TRBJ1-1; D is unclear. The V and J ends lost 0 bases and 1 base respectively, with 13 bases between them. Per germline, CDR1 SGHDT and CDR2 YYEEEE. The CDR3 sequence is 16 residues long. CDR3 coding DNA: TGTGCCAGCAGCTTGGTTTTGGGCAGAGCGAACACTGAAGCTTTCTTT. Its protein is CASSLVLGRANTEAFF.

This chain joins TRBV3-1 (or the pseudogene TRBV3-2) and TRBJ2-5, with no clear D. Trimming left V 0 bases short and J 3 bases short, with 5 bases between. Germline V gene data show CDR1 as LGHDT and CDR2 as YNNKEL (reference sequence). CDR3 length: 13 residues. The chain's CDR3 is CASSQDRKETQYF. The CDR3 DNA sequence: TGTGCCAGCAGCCAAGACAGAAAAGAGACCCAGTACTTC.

CDR3 in DNA: TGTGCCAGCAGCCCGGGGGGGCGGGTCAACTCCGGGGAGCTGTTTTTT. Its protein is CASSPGGRVNSGELFF. The J gene is TRBJ2-2, the V gene TRBV5-6, with 8 bases that match TRBD2. Germline CDR1 is SGHDT and CDR2 is YYEEEE. The CDR3 contains 16 residues. V shed 4 bases and J 6 bases; nucleotides not matched to a gene: 11.

This clone has a single count. The same CDR3 also results from other DNA sequences found in this sample. The V and J genes are TRBV18 and TRBJ2-7; D is undetermined. Trimming took off 3 bases at V and 0 bases at J, with 3 bases between the two ends. The germline CDR1 and CDR2 sequences are KGHSH and LQKENI. The CDR3 has 12 amino acids. The CDR3 sequence is CASSPSSYEQYF. In DNA form, the CDR3 reads TGTGCCAGCTCACCGAGCTCCTACGAGCAGTACTTC.

The chain links TRBV2 to TRBJ1-1, with 10 nucleotides matching TRBD1. V shed 6 bases, J shed 6 bases, and the junction held 7 bases outside the gene matches. The CDR3 loop spans 14 amino acids. Per the germline V gene, CDR1 is SNHLY and CDR2 is FYNNEI. CDR3 DNA sequence: TGTGCCAGCAGAGACAGGGGGCCCGGACCTGAAGCTTTCTTT. This codes for CASRDRGPGPEAFF.

V is TRBV29-1 and J is TRBJ2-2, with TRBD1 matching 8 bases. The trim removed 6 bases at V and 7 bases at J, leaving 10 bases unmatched. CDR1 is SQVTM and CDR2 is ANQGSEA in the germline V gene. This CDR3 comprises 14 residues. The DNA of the CDR3 is TGCAGCGTCGCGGACAGGGTTTATGGCGGGGAGCTGTTTTTT. It is translated as CSVADRVYGGELFF.

The chain combines TRBV19 with TRBJ2-2; no definite D call. This CDR3 is 14 amino acids long. The V gene's germline CDR1 is LNHDA and CDR2 SQIVND (reference sequence). V lost 4 bases to trimming and J lost 4 bases, with 10 bases between them. In DNA form, the CDR3 reads TGTGCCAGTAGTACTACAGCCCTCACCGGGGAGCTGTTTTTT. It is translated as CASSTTALTGELFF.